This T cell receptor beta chain was captured in a study of identical twins. From the 5' RACE reads, TCRdb called clonotypes with MiXCR, one entry per CDR3 protein. The sample lists 600,000 to 700,000 distinct CDR3 sequences; over 20% were seen once. General study points: Whereas memory repertoires showed no such difference, abundant cord blood beta clonotypes carried fewer insertions. The presence of invariant MAIT and iNKT cells could partly confound analyses of zero-insertion sequences.

This clonotype was counted a single time. The antigen remains unidentified. Germline CDR1 reads SGDLS; CDR2 reads YYNGEE. V shed 3 bases and J 4 bases; nucleotides not matched to a gene: 6. This CDR3 is 15 amino acids long. Healthy Caucasians were all of the donors. The same sample was also studied in work on T cells expressing NK-cell markers.

Sequenced input: PBMCs. This receptor was identified in a woman between 18 and 30 years old in good health. The rearrangement uses TRBV9 and TRBJ2-2; TRBD1 agrees at 7 bases. CDR3: CASSGGTGVTGELFF. The DNA for the CDR3 is TGTGCCAGCAGCGGCGGTACAGGGGTCACCGGGGAGCTGTTTTTT.